This T cell receptor beta chain was found in a study of T cell repertoires in aging, cancer and after chemotherapy. Rearranged V-D-J TRB sequences were amplified with a mixed TRB-A/B primer pool. TCRdb recomputed calls from the multiplex PCR reads with MiXCR, one row per CDR3 protein. The table lists more than 2,500 distinct CDR3 sequences, approximately 23% of them singletons. The template was genomic DNA from peripheral blood, not RNA. The CDR3 covers 15 residues. Trimming pared 0 bases from V and 4 bases from J, leaving 13 bases between. From germline, CDR1 is KGHSH and CDR2 LQKENI. The V call is TRBV18, the J call TRBJ2-7; weak D call: TRBD2 (6 bases). The source of this sequence is a human donor with a solid tumor. What was sequenced was blood. CDR3 sequence reads: CASSPPRGRFYEQYF. The DNA for the CDR3 is TGTGCCAGCTCACCACCCCGGGGGAGATTTTACGAGCAGTACTTC.